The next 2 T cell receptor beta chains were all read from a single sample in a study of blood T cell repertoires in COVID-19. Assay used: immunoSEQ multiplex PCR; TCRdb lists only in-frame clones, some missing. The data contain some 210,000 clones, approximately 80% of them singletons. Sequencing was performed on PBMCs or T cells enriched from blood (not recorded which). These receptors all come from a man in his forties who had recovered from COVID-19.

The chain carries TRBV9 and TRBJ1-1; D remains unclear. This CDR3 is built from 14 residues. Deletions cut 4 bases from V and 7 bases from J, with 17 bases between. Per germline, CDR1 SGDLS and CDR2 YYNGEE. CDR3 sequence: CASSPRGGFDEAFF. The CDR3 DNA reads TGTGCCAGCAGCCCAAGAGGTGGTTTCGATGAAGCTTTCTTT.

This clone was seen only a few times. In DNA form, the CDR3 reads TGTGCCAGCACCCAACCAGGGGATGGGGGCTACACCTTC. As protein: CASTQPGDGGYTF. The chain recombines TRBV5-6 with TRBJ1-2, with D possibly matching TRBD1 (6 bases). The germline V gene encodes CDR1 SGHDT and CDR2 YYEEEE. This CDR3 spans 13 amino acids. V lost 6 bases to trimming and J lost 8 bases, with 17 bases between them.